This T cell receptor (beta chain) was recorded in a study of cytomegalovirus exposure and HLA in healthy donors. Regarding the study as a whole: Altogether, 150 to 200 TCR beta chains were recorded as cytomegalovirus-associated. Trimming of TCR beta V- and J-genes showed a link, identified in a later analysis, to a missense DCLRE1C variant.

Comment on this clone: The antigen remains unidentified.

Germline V CDR1 and CDR2: SGHRS, YFSETQ. The CDR3 spans 16 residues. Trimming at V came to 3 bases and at J to 3 bases, leaving 8 bases not matched to a gene. Primers included in the PCR were 60 Vbeta and 13 Jbeta primers. Original processing methods: About 10 million shared chains were among some 75 million unique TCR beta chains counted in a later analysis. Clones were sequenced by immunoSEQ multiplex PCR, and TCRdb holds only the in-frame ones, with some missing. D and trimming were read from the DNA, whereas the V and J calls and clone size are those reported in that table. The sample has some 180,000 clones, about 90% seen once.

Sequenced: PBMCs. The receptor was isolated from a girl less than two years old in good health and CMV-seronegative. The chain carries TRBV5-1 and TRBJ2-5; TRBD2 aligns across 10 bases. CDR3 loop: CASSWGGLAGEETQYF. The CDR3 nucleotides read TGCGCCAGCAGCTGGGGCGGGCTAGCGGGAGAAGAGACCCAGTACTTC.